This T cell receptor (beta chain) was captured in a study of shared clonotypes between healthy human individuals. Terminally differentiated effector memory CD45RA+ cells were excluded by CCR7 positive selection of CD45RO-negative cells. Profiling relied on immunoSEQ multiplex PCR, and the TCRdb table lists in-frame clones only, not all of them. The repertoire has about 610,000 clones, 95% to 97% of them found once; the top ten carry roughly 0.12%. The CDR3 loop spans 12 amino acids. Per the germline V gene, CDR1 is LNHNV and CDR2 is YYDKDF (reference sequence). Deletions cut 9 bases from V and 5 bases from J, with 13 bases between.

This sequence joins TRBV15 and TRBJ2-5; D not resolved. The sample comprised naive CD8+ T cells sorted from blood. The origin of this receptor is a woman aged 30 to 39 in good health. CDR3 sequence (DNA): TGTGCCACGGAAGGAAAAGGGGAGACCCAGTACTTC. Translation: CATEGKGETQYF.